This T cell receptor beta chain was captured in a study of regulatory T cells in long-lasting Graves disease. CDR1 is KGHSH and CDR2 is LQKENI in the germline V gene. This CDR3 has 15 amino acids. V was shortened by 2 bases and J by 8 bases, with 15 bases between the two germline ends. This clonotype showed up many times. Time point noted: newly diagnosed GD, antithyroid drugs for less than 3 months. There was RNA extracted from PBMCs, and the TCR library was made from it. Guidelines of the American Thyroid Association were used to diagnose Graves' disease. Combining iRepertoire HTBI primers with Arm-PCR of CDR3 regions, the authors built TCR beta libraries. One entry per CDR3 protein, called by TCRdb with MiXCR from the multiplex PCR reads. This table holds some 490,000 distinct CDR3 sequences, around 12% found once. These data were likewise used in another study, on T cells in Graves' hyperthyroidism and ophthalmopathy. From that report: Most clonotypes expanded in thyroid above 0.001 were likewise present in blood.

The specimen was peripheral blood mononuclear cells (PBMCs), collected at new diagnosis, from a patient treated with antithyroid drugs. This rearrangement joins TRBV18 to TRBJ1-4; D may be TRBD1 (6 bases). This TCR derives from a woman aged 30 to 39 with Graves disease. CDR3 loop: CASSPIGQSHEKLFF. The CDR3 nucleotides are TGTGCCAGCTCACCAATCGGACAGTCTCACGAAAAACTGTTTTTT.